The TCR beta chain under discussion was sequenced for a study of T cell repertoires in aging, cancer and after chemotherapy. Study-level information: Patients with glioblastoma brain tumors were sampled before and after temozolomide-based therapy.

Amplification of TCR beta used genomic DNA extracted from peripheral blood. Study outcomes and limitations: These repertoire data do not allow conclusions about immunological memory after chemotherapy. Untreated cancer patients had significantly lower blood TCR diversity than age-matched healthy donors. Loss of evenness, beyond lost richness, contributed to age-related TCR diversity decline in cancer patients.

Multiplex touch-down PCR with TRB-A/B primers amplified rearranged V-D-J TRB sequences. TCRdb re-analysed the multiplex PCR reads in MiXCR, keeping a single row per CDR3 protein. The sample carries around 4,000 distinct CDR3 sequences, 25% to 30% recorded once. On this clonotype itself: As yet, its antigen is unknown.

Germline V gene sequence: CDR1 SEHNR, CDR2 FQNEAQ (reference sequence). This CDR3 has 14 amino acids. The V gene end was trimmed by 5 bases and the J gene end by 4 bases; junction bases not matched to a gene: 6. V usage is TRBV7-9 and J usage is TRBJ2-7, with 9 bases that match TRBD2. Input material: blood. The TCR originated in a human donor with a solid tumor. The CDR3 DNA is TGTGCCAGCAGCCTTATTAGCGGGAGTTACGAGCAGTACGTC. Protein sequence: CASSLISGSYEQYV.